A single sample gave rise to the 24 T cell receptor beta chains below, sequenced in a study of T cell repertoires in cytomegalovirus infection. Antigen specificity for these receptors is unknown. One entry per CDR3 protein, called by TCRdb with MiXCR from the reads. Among roughly 920,000 distinct CDR3 sequences listed, about 33% were seen once. Here the sequenced sample was cultured CD8+ T cells from PBMCs, taken from culture after CMV antigen stimulation. The receptors originated from a human donor in good health (CMV status not recorded). Some clones in this sample may be carry-over from other donors' samples.

This clonotype showed up just a few times. The CDR3 DNA reads as TGTGCCACCAGCACCGAGGACGCCAGGGTTCCAACAGATACGCAGTATTTT. It translates to CATSTEDARVPTDTQYF. The V gene is TRBV15, the J gene TRBJ2-3; tentatively, D is TRBD1 (5 bases). Germline CDR1 LNHNV, CDR2 YYDKDF (reference sequence). Deletions cut 4 bases from V and 3 bases from J, with 20 bases between. CDR3 length equals 17 residues.

The chain carries TRBV12-3 or TRBV12-4 and TRBJ1-1; possibly TRBD1 for D (5 bases). CDR3 length equals 14 residues. V was clipped by 3 bases and J by 4 bases, with 12 bases between them. CDR3 sequence: CASSFLRGSTEAFF. CDR3 in DNA: TGTGCCAGCAGTTTCCTTAGGGGTAGCACTGAAGCTTTCTTT.

This clonotype was detected a few times. This chain uses TRBV12-3 or TRBV12-4 with TRBJ1-4, with D possibly TRBD1 on 5 matching bases. Between the trimmed V and J ends, which lost 5 bases and 7 bases, there was a span of 14 bases. This CDR3 is built from 14 residues. CDR3 DNA sequence: TGTGCCAGCAGTGCTGGGGGACTGACTGAAAAACTGTTTTTT. Encoded protein: CASSAGGLTEKLFF.

The V and J genes are TRBV15 and TRBJ2-3, with D tentatively TRBD2 (6 bases). This CDR3 region has 16 residues. Germline values: CDR1 LNHNV, CDR2 YYDKDF (reference sequence). V lost 5 bases, J lost 1 base, and 16 bases lay in between. CDR3 sequence: CATSPRGAGRTDTQYF. CDR3 in DNA: TGTGCCACCAGCCCCCGAGGGGCGGGGCGCACAGATACGCAGTATTTT.

The table lists this clonotype with a few counts. The gene calls are TRBV28 and TRBJ2-3; no clear D. Trimming stripped 5 bases from V and 2 bases from J, with 11 bases between. The CDR3 length is 14 residues. Germline values: CDR1 MDHEN, CDR2 SYDVKM. The chain's CDR3 is CASSSFTHTDTQYF. The CDR3 DNA reads TGTGCCAGCAGTAGTTTCACACACACAGATACGCAGTATTTT.

This clonotype was observed a few times. The chain carries TRBV10-3 and TRBJ1-1, with a possible D match to TRBD1 (6 bases). Trimming took 2 bases from V and 3 from J, leaving 19 bases between them. CDR3 length: 17 residues. Germline V CDR1 and CDR2: ENHRY, SYGVKD. The CDR3 DNA reads as TGTGCCATCAGTGAGCCAGACCTACAGGGATCGGACACTGAAGCTTTCTTT. Amino acids: CAISEPDLQGSDTEAFF.

This clonotype was detected a few times. The chain uses TRBV6-1 and TRBJ1-4; tentatively, D is TRBD1 (6 bases). Germline V gene data show CDR1 as MNHNS and CDR2 as SASEGT. This CDR3 spans 15 amino acids. V dropped 6 bases and J dropped 5 bases, with 16 bases sitting between them. The CDR3 region is CASRNGQRGNEKLFF. The CDR3 coding sequence is TGTGCCAGCAGAAATGGACAGCGAGGGAATGAAAAACTGTTTTTT.

V usage is TRBV19 and J usage is TRBJ1-1; D unresolved. Per germline, CDR1 LNHDA and CDR2 SQIVND (reference sequence). The CDR3 is 20 residues long. Trimming stripped 2 bases from V and 1 base from J, with 26 bases between. The CDR3 DNA sequence: TGTGCCAGTAGTATACCCCTTTCCGTCATCGGCGGACCTCCGAACACTGAAGCTTTCTTT. Translated, it gives CASSIPLSVIGGPPNTEAFF.

The rearrangement uses TRBV4-2 and TRBJ2-1, with 8 bases aligning to TRBD2. This CDR3 region has 17 residues. The ends lost 1 base at V and 4 bases at J; junction bases unmatched: 9. The germline CDR1 and CDR2 sequences are LGHNA and YNFKEQ. In DNA form, the CDR3 reads TGTGCCAGCAGCCAAGTATCCGGGGGGGCCTTTTACAATGAGCAGTTCTTC. This translates into CASSQVSGGAFYNEQFF.

This clonotype was counted a few times. The V call is TRBV4-1, the J call TRBJ1-2, with 7 bases identical to TRBD1. V lost 7 bases to trimming and J lost 4 bases; unmatched junction nucleotides: 9. CDR3 size: 14 residues. Looked up from germline, CDR1 is MGHRA and CDR2 is YSYEKL. CDR3: CASTPNRGIYGYTF. The CDR3 DNA sequence: TGCGCCAGCACCCCCAACAGGGGTATCTATGGCTACACCTTC.

This clonotype was recorded a few times. The rearrangement links TRBV27 to TRBJ1-3; 9 bases match TRBD1. The CDR3 is 15 amino acids. Germline V gives CDR1 MNHEY, CDR2 SMNVEV (reference sequence). V was clipped by 7 bases and J by 0 bases; unmatched bases: 4. The CDR3 coding sequence is TGTGCCAGCATTGGACAGGGGCGCTCTGGAAACACCATATATTTT. This sequence encodes CASIGQGRSGNTIYF.

This chain links TRBV10-3 with TRBJ1-2, with 9 bases matching TRBD1. The germline CDR1 and CDR2 sequences are ENHRY and SYGVKD. This CDR3 region has 14 residues. Germline trimming cut 4 bases from V and 4 bases from J; bases unmatched to any gene: 4. The CDR3 DNA is TGTGCCATCAGTGGGCCGGGACAGGGCTATGGCTACACCTTC. This encodes CAISGPGQGYGYTF.

This clonotype was counted a few times. The chain combines TRBV6-1 with TRBJ1-5; D remains ambiguous. The CDR3 is made up of 13 amino acids. CDR1 MNHNS and CDR2 SASEGT come from the germline V gene. V lost 5 bases and J 2 bases, leaving 7 bases between the germline ends. The CDR3 coding sequence is TGTGCCAGCAGTCAGATTGGCAATCAGCCCCAGCATTTT. Translated, it gives CASSQIGNQPQHF.

About this clonotype: This may be a read error, as it is one base from a much larger clone. The chain carries TRBV7-9 and TRBJ2-3, with D possibly being TRBD1 or TRBD2 (5 bases each). From germline, CDR1 is SEHNR and CDR2 FQNEAQ (reference sequence). CDR3 length equals 16 residues. The DNA of the CDR3 is TGTGCCATCAGCTTAGGAGGACACGCCAACACAGATACGCAGTATTTT. It yields the protein CAISLGGHANTDTQYF.

This clonotype turned up a few times. V is TRBV7-6 and J is TRBJ2-3; TRBD1 might be the D (6 bases). Germline V gives CDR1 SGHVS, CDR2 FNYEAQ. Deletions cut 3 bases from V and 1 base from J, with 17 bases between. CDR3 length equals 17 residues. The CDR3 loop reads CASSFRAGVVGTDTQYF. For the CDR3, the DNA is TGTGCCAGCAGCTTCCGAGCAGGGGTCGTCGGCACAGATACGCAGTATTTT.

The V call is TRBV2, the J call TRBJ1-1; D is ambiguous. CDR1 and CDR2 (germline): SNHLY, FYNNEI. Trimming removed 10 bases at V and 5 bases at J, with 11 bases between. This CDR3 is 11 amino acids long. The CDR3 coding sequence is TGTGCCATCCCGCTCGGGACTGAAGCTTTCTTT. Its protein product is CAIPLGTEAFF.

Concerning this clonotype: An end of the junction differs from the germline gene, which may be a read error. The rearrangement uses TRBV28 and TRBJ1-1; D is uncertain. The germline V gene has CDR1 MDHEN and CDR2 SYDVKM. The CDR3 length is 16 residues. The DNA of the CDR3 is TGTGCCTGCAGTTCCTCAGTGTTTTGGATGAACACTGAAGCTTTCTTT. Translation: CACSSSVFWMNTEAFF.

This rearrangement joins TRBV2 to TRBJ2-3; D perhaps matches TRBD2 (5 bases). Germline-derived CDR1 and CDR2 are SNHLY and FYNNEI. This CDR3 is 14 amino acids long. The chain's CDR3 is CARDEGTSLGTQYF. CDR3 nucleotide sequence: TGTGCTCGAGATGAGGGTACTTCTTTGGGTACGCAGTATTTT.

The chain couples TRBV6-6 to TRBJ2-1, with a weak D call TRBD1 (6 bases). V was cut by 1 base and J by 5 bases, with 18 bases left in between. Germline V lookup: CDR1 MNHNY, CDR2 SVGAGI (reference sequence). The CDR3 totals 17 residues. The CDR3 sequence is CASSYFDPGDTNNEQFF. The CDR3, as DNA: TGTGCCAGCAGTTACTTTGATCCAGGGGACACAAACAATGAGCAGTTCTTC.

V gene TRBV5-4 combines with J gene TRBJ2-7; D remains unclear. The CDR3 loop spans 12 amino acids. Germline lookup yields CDR1 SGHNT and CDR2 YYREEE (reference sequence). Trimming took 4 bases from V and 6 from J, leaving 11 bases between them. CDR3 sequence (DNA): TGTGCCAGCAGCGTCGGGCCTTCCGAGCAGTACTTC. Encoded protein: CASSVGPSEQYF. Full variable domain (outside the CDR3, taken from reference TRBV5-4 and TRBJ2-7): ETGVTQSPTHLIKTRGQQVTLRCSSQSGHNTVSWYQQALGQGPQFIFQYYREEENGRGNFPPRFSGLQFPNYSSELNVNALELDDSALYLCASSVGPSEQYFGPGTRLTVT.

The count of this clonotype is one. This chain joins TRBV12-3 or TRBV12-4 and TRBJ2-5; TRBD2 is a possible D gene (6 bases). The CDR3 totals 14 residues. Trimming took off 8 bases at V and 1 base at J, with 14 bases between the two ends. The CDR3: CASLPGDFQETQYF. In nucleotides, the CDR3 is TGTGCCAGCCTTCCGGGGGACTTCCAAGAGACCCAGTACTTC.

The chain is built from TRBV5-4 and TRBJ2-7; the match to TRBD1 covers 9 bases. The V and J ends lost 4 bases and 3 bases, in that order; junction bases with no gene match: 8. CDR3 size: 15 residues. Germline V CDR1 and CDR2: SGHNT, YYREEE (reference sequence). This CDR3 is CASSQGDRVGYEQYF. As DNA, the CDR3 is TGTGCCAGCAGCCAAGGGGACAGGGTCGGCTACGAGCAGTACTTC.

This rearrangement joins TRBV6-1 to TRBJ1-1; perhaps TRBD1 as D (5 bases). With 3 bases removed from V and 6 bases from J, the gap between germline ends came to 11 bases. Germline V gene lookup returns CDR1 MNHNS and CDR2 SASEGT. The CDR3 spans 13 residues. The CDR3 DNA sequence: TGTGCCAGCAGTGACGGGGGGGGGGCTGAAGCTTTCTTT. The encoded protein is CASSDGGGAEAFF.

The chain has TRBV4-1 and TRBJ1-1; D is possibly TRBD1 (6 bases). The CDR3 spans 15 residues. Deletions cut 4 bases from V and 6 bases from J, with 18 bases between. Germline CDR1 MGHRA, CDR2 YSYEKL. CDR3 loop: CASSLKSGAEPEAFF. As DNA, the CDR3 is TGCGCCAGCAGCCTAAAATCGGGGGCCGAACCTGAAGCTTTCTTT.